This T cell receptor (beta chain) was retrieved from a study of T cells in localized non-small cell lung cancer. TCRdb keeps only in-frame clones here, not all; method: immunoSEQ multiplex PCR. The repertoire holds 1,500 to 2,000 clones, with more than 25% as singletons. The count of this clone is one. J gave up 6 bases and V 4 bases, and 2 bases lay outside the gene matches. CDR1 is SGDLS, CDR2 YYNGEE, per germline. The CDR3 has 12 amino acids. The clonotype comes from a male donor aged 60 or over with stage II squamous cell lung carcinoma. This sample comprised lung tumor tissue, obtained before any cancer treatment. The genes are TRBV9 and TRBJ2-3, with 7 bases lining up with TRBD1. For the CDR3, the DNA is TGTGCCAGCAGCCAACAGGGGGATACGCAGTATTTT. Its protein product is CASSQQGDTQYF.